This T cell receptor beta chain was identified during a study of blood T cell repertoires in COVID-19 (TCRdb year 2020). Background for the entire study: The collaborator samples originated in the United States, Italy and Spain and spanned the acute and convalescent phases of COVID-19. The material from the prospective study consisted of cDNA or gDNA derived from T cells, B-cell-depleted T cells, or PBMCs. The dataset comprised deeply sampled blood TCRbeta repertoires from subjects exposed to, actively infected with, or recovered from COVID-19. The repertoires were released in a freely available public database meant as a resource for research on the immune response to SARS-CoV-2. Samples came from the ongoing ImmuneRACE study (first 160 participants) plus 1,254 subjects from 6 global collaborators. Sample metadata almost always included a de-identified subject ID, COVID-19 status, age in years and sex. Where available, HLA class I and class II types were taken from metadata supplied by the sample provider and were not determined by assay-based typing.

Collaborating institutions collected whole blood in K2EDTA tubes following their own protocols. For TCRbeta analysis, collaborator samples were shipped as frozen whole blood, as isolated PBMCs, or as DNA extracted from either sample type. The immunoSEQ Assay, a bias-controlled multiplex PCR, was used to amplify TCRbeta CDR3 regions from genomic DNA. The study's processing was this. The number of nucleated cells in each sample was estimated from the amplification of reference gene primers within the assay. To quantify the absolute abundance of each unique TCRbeta CDR3 rearrangement, sequence reads were collapsed and filtered. For each sample, productive Simpson clonality was calculated as the square root of Simpson's diversity index over productive rearrangements. In its TCRdb copy, this immuneACCESS table keeps in-frame sequences only and misses some clones. Where compared with another copy, unresolved V genes explain less than half of these, and the others have no known cause. Clone size and the V and J calls come from that table; the DNA yielded D and trimming. This sample comprises over 200,000 clones, around nine tenths of them detected only once. The ten largest clones add up to 2.5% to 3% of the sample.

Beyond this particular receptor, the publication reports: How much clinical and demographic metadata was included differed by source and by participant, and the metadata was provided uncurated.

On this clone: It lacks a known antigen. Per-base qualities were not stored, and no clone one base away is much larger.

Measured from the cysteine to the phenylalanine, the CDR3 is 14 residues long. Only the CDR3 DNA is retained, 42 bases long and in frame from the first base. V loses 2 bases of germline sequence and J loses 7 bases, and the interval between the two ends is 14 bases. This sequence uses TRBV23-1 and TRBJ1-1; D gene: possibly TRBD1, on 6 matching bases. TRBV23-1 qualifies as an ORF whose function is uncertain. What was sequenced was peripheral blood. The clonotype was recovered from an older woman with acute or convalescent COVID-19. CDR3 region: CASSQPIRDNEAFF. The bases are TGCGCCAGCAGTCAACCCATCCGGGACAATGAAGCTTTCTTT.